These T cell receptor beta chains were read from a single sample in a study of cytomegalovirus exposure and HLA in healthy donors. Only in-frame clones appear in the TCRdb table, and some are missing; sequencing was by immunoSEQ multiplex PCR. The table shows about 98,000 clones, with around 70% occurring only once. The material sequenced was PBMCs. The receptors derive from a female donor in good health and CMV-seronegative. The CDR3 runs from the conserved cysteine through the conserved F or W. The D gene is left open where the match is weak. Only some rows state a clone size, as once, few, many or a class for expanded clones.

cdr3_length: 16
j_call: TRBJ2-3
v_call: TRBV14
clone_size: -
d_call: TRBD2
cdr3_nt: TGTGCCAGCAGCCTGGGACTAGCGGTGCGCACAGATACGCAGTATTTT
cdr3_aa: CASSLGLAVRTDTQYF

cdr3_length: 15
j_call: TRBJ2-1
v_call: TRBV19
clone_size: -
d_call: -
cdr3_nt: TGTGCCAGTAGTACTGGAGGGGAAGTCTACAATGAGCAGTTCTTC
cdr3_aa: CASSTGGEVYNEQFF

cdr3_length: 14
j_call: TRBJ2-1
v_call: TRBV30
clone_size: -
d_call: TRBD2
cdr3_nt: TGTGCCTGGAGCCCCGGCGGGGGGAGGAGTGAGCAGTTCTTC
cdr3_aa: CAWSPGGGRSEQFF

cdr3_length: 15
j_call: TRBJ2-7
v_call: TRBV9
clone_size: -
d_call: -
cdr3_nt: TGTGCCAGCAGCCCAACAGGGAAGGATACCTACGAGCAGTACTTC
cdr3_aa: CASSPTGKDTYEQYF

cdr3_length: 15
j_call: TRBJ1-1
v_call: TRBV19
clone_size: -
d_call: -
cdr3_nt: TGTGCCAGTACCTCAGAGGAGAGTTTGAACACTGAAGCTTTCTTT
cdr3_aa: CASTSEESLNTEAFF

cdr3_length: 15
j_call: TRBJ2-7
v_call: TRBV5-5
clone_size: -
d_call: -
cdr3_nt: TGTGCCAGCAGCTTGGGCGGACAGTTAACCTACGAGCAGTACTTC
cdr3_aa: CASSLGGQLTYEQYF

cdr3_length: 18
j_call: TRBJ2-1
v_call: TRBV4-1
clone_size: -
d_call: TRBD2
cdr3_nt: TGCGCCAGCAGCCATTTAGACTTGGGACTAGCGGGAGGCCGGGAGCAGTTCTTC
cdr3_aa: CASSHLDLGLAGGREQFF

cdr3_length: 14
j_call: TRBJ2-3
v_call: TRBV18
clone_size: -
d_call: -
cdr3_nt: TGTGCCAGCTCCCCTGGAGGATACACAGATACGCAGTATTTT
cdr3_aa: CASSPGGYTDTQYF

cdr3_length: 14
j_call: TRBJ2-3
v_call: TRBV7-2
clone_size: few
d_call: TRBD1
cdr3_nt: TGTGCCAGCAGGCCCTCGGGACAGGGGACCCCCGGACATTTT
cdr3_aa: CASRPSGQGTPGHF

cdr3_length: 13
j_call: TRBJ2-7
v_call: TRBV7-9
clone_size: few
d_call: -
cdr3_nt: TGTGCCAGCAGCTTCGGACTCTTATACGAGCAGTACTTC
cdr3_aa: CASSFGLLYEQYF

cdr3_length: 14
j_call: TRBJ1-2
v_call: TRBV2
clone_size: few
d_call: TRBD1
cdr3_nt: TGTGCCAGCAGTTCTTGGACAGGGGGGTATGGCTACACCTTC
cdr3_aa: CASSSWTGGYGYTF

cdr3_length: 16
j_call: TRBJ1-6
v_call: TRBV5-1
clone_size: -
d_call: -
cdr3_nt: TGCGCCAGCAGCTTCCGGGATAGGGGACAAGACTCACCCCTCCACTTT
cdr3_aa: CASSFRDRGQDSPLHF

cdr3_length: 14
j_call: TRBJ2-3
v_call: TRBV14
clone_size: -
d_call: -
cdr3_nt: TGTGCCAGCAGCCAAGAAGATACCAGAGATACGCAGTATTTT
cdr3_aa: CASSQEDTRDTQYF

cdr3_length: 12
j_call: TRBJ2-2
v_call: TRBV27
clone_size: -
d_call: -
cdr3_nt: TGTGCCAGCAGTCAGTGGCCCGGGGAGCTGTTTTTT
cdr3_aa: CASSQWPGELFF

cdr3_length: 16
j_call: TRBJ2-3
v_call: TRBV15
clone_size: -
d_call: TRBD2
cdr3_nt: TGTGCCACCAGCAGAGGGGGTAGCGGGGACACAGATACGCAGTATTTT
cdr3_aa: CATSRGGSGDTDTQYF

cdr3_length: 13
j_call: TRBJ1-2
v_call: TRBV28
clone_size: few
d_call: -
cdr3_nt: TGTGCCAGCAGTCTCTCAGGGGAATATGGCTACACCTTC
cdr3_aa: CASSLSGEYGYTF

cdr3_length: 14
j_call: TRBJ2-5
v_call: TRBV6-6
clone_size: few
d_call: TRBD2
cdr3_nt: TGTGCCAGCAGTGATAGCGGGGGGGAAGAGACCCAGTACTTC
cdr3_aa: CASSDSGGEETQYF

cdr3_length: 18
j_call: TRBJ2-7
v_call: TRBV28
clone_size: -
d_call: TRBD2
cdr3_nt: TGTGCCAGTCTATTTGGGGGGGCAGGACTAGCGGGGAACTACGAGCAGTACTTC
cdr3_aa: CASLFGGAGLAGNYEQYF

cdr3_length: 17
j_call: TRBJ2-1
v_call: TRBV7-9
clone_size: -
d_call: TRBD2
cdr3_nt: TGTGCCAGCAGCTTAGGGACTAGCGGGGGCAACTACAATGAGCAGTTCTTC
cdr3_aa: CASSLGTSGGNYNEQFF

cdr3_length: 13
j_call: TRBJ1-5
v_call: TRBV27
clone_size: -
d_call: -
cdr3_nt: TGTGCCAGCAGTTTTGGCCCGGGACAGCCCCAGCATTTT
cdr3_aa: CASSFGPGQPQHF

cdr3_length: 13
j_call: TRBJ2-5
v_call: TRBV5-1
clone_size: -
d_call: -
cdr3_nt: TGCGCCAGCAGCGGCTTTGGCGGAGAGACCCAGTACTTC
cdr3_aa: CASSGFGGETQYF

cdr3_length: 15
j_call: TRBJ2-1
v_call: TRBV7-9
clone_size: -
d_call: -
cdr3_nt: TGTGCCAGCAGCTTAAGGGGACAAGGAGGCAATGAGCAGTTCTTC
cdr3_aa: CASSLRGQGGNEQFF

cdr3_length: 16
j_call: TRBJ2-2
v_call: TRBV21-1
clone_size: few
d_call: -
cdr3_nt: TGTGCCAGCAGACCTCGACAGGTGGAGAACACCGGGGAGCTGTTTTTT
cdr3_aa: CASRPRQVENTGELFF

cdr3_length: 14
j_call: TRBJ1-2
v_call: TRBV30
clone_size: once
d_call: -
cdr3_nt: TGTGCCTGGGCGATGGGGGGGCGCGGCTATGGCTACACCTTC
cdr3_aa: CAWAMGGRGYGYTF

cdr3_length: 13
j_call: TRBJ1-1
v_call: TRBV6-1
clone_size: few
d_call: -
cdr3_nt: TGTGCCAGCAGCTATAACCAGGGGACTGAAGCTTTCTTT
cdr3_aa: CASSYNQGTEAFF

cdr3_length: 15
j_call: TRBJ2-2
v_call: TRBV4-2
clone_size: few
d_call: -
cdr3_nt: TGTGCCAGCAGCCGTGCGGAAACGAACACCGGGGAGCTGTTTTTT
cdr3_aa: CASSRAETNTGELFF